The rows below give T cell receptor beta chains drawn from one sample of a study of CD8 T cells in ankylosing spondylitis. In TCRdb, the 5' RACE reads were re-called with MiXCR into one record per CDR3 protein. The table lists some 250,000 distinct CDR3 sequences, about 24% of them singletons. Sample: blood, either unsorted or a sorted T cell fraction (not recorded which). Source of these receptors: a male donor with ankylosing spondylitis or in good health (not recorded which). Each CDR3 is given with its conserved first and last residue. A D gene is named only where the DNA matches it firmly. Clone size is not always given. Where it is, it says once, few, many or a class for expanded clones.

j_call: TRBJ2-5
clone_size: many
d_call: TRBD2
v_call: TRBV9
cdr3_nt: TGTGCCAGCAGCGTCCGACTAGCGGGGGGCCAAGAGACCCAGTACTTC
cdr3_aa: CASSVRLAGGQETQYF

j_call: TRBJ2-3
clone_size: few
d_call: TRBD1
v_call: TRBV19
cdr3_nt: TGTGCCAGTAGTACCCGGGACAGAGGGCGCGGAAGGTCAGATACGCAGTATTTT
cdr3_aa: CASSTRDRGRGRSDTQYF

j_call: TRBJ1-2
clone_size: many
d_call: NA
v_call: TRBV13
cdr3_nt: TGTGCCAGCAGCCCCCAGACAGGATTTAACTATGGCTACACCTTC
cdr3_aa: CASSPQTGFNYGYTF

j_call: TRBJ2-1
clone_size: many
d_call: TRBD1
v_call: TRBV6-1
cdr3_nt: TGTGCCAGCAGACCCGGACAGGGACGGGGCAATGAGCAGTTCTTC
cdr3_aa: CASRPGQGRGNEQFF

j_call: TRBJ2-6
clone_size: NA
d_call: NA
v_call: TRBV12-3/TRBV12-4
cdr3_nt: TGTGCCAGCAGTATCGGGCCATCTGGGGCCAACGTCCTGACTTTC
cdr3_aa: CASSIGPSGANVLTF

j_call: TRBJ2-3
clone_size: many
d_call: TRBD2
v_call: TRBV29-1
cdr3_nt: TGCAGCGTTGGGCTAGCGGTCGGCACAGATACGCAGTATTTT
cdr3_aa: CSVGLAVGTDTQYF

j_call: TRBJ2-1
clone_size: few
d_call: TRBD1
v_call: TRBV20-1
cdr3_nt: TGCAGTGCGTATAGTAGGGGGACAGGGTTAAGTGAGCAGTTCTTC
cdr3_aa: CSAYSRGTGLSEQFF

j_call: TRBJ1-1
clone_size: many
d_call: NA
v_call: TRBV20-1
cdr3_nt: TGCAGTGCCACAGAGGGGACTTTGAACACTGAAGCTTTCTTT
cdr3_aa: CSATEGTLNTEAFF

j_call: TRBJ2-1
clone_size: many
d_call: NA
v_call: TRBV29-1
cdr3_nt: TGCAGCGTTGAAAAGGGGCTAGTAAGTGAGCAGTTCTTC
cdr3_aa: CSVEKGLVSEQFF

j_call: TRBJ2-3
clone_size: many
d_call: NA
v_call: TRBV11-2
cdr3_nt: TGTGCCAGCAGTCTCTCTCATGGAGATACGCAGTATTTT
cdr3_aa: CASSLSHGDTQYF

j_call: TRBJ2-3
clone_size: few
d_call: NA
v_call: TRBV6-4
cdr3_nt: TGTGCCAGCAGTGTCGAGGGGTTAGATACGCAGTATTTT
cdr3_aa: CASSVEGLDTQYF

j_call: TRBJ2-1
clone_size: many
d_call: NA
v_call: TRBV2
cdr3_nt: TGTGCCAGCAGTGATCGAGGCGGGGAACTTTACAATGAGCAGTTCTTC
cdr3_aa: CASSDRGGELYNEQFF

j_call: TRBJ2-1
clone_size: NA
d_call: NA
v_call: TRBV18
cdr3_nt: TGTGCCAGCTCACCCGGTAGGAGTGAGCAGTTCTTC
cdr3_aa: CASSPGRSEQFF